One and the same sample provided the 15 T cell receptor beta chains below, sequenced in a study of technical replicates of blood from a few donors. Sequencing was performed with immunoSEQ multiplex PCR; in TCRdb, only in-frame clones are kept and a portion is missing. Of 60,000 to 90,000 clones listed, around 97% are singletons. Sequences were obtained from T cells isolated from PBMCs. These receptors came from a human donor in good health.

The chain joins TRBV7-9 to TRBJ1-1; 7 bases fit TRBD1. The germline CDR1 and CDR2 sequences are SEHNR and FQNEAQ (reference sequence). The CDR3 loop spans 13 amino acids. J was trimmed by 5 bases and V by 6 bases; bases with no gene match: 6. In DNA form, the CDR3 reads TGTGCCAGCAGTCGGGACAGATCGACTGAAGCTTTCTTT. Translation: CASSRDRSTEAFF.

V is TRBV29-1 and J is TRBJ1-2, with D possibly TRBD1 on 5 matching bases. Germline-derived CDR1 and CDR2 are SQVTM and ANQGSEA. The CDR3 length is 12 residues. V shed 6 bases and J shed 4 bases, with 12 bases lying between them. The DNA of the CDR3 is TGCAGCGTGGGGGGGGGATCCTATGGCTACACCTTC. Amino acids: CSVGGGSYGYTF. The variable domain in full, with the rest retrieved from reference TRBV29-1 and TRBJ1-2, is SAVISQKPSRDICQRGTSLTIQCQVDSQVTMMFWYRQQPGQSLTLIATANQGSEATYESGFVIDKFPISRPNLTFSTLTVSNMSPEDSSIYLCSVGGGSYGYTFGSGTRLTVV.

The rearrangement links TRBV7-9 to TRBJ2-5; possibly TRBD2 for D (5 bases). Trimming stripped 5 bases from V and 1 base from J, with 14 bases between. The CDR3 has 15 amino acids. Germline lookup yields CDR1 SEHNR and CDR2 FQNEAQ (reference sequence). This CDR3 reads CASSGGNPPQETQYF. CDR3 sequence (DNA): TGTGCCAGCAGCGGAGGAAATCCCCCCCAAGAGACCCAGTACTTC.

J is TRBJ2-1 and V is TRBV9; 12 bases match TRBD1. Germline lookup yields CDR1 SGDLS and CDR2 YYNGEE. The CDR3 runs 15 residues. V trimming: 3 bases; J trimming: 8 bases; junction bases outside the gene matches: 6. The CDR3 DNA follows: TGTGCCAGCAGCGCCCAGGGACAGGGGGCCTATGAGCAGTTCTTC. This sequence encodes CASSAQGQGAYEQFF.

This chain links TRBV7-9 with TRBJ1-3, with a possible D match to TRBD1 (5 bases). The germline V gene encodes CDR1 SEHNR and CDR2 FQNEAQ (reference sequence). Deletions cut 7 bases from V and 5 bases from J, with 12 bases between. The length of the CDR3 is 13 residues. CDR3 amino acids: CASIRGQRNTIYF. CDR3 nucleotides: TGTGCCAGCATTAGGGGTCAGAGAAACACCATATATTTT.

The gene calls are TRBV5-4 and TRBJ2-5, with D possibly being TRBD2 (7 bases). With 2 bases removed from V and 5 bases from J, the gap between germline ends came to 10 bases. This CDR3 is built from 13 residues. Germline CDR1 reads SGHNT; CDR2 reads YYREEE (reference sequence). Written as DNA, the CDR3 is TGTGCCAGCAGCTTTGGGGGGGCGGAGACCCAGTACTTC. Its translation: CASSFGGAETQYF.

This clone has only one observation. The chain links TRBV18 to TRBJ2-3; D may be TRBD2 (6 bases). The V end lost 3 bases, the J end lost 2 bases, and 18 bases lay between the germline ends. The germline V gene encodes CDR1 KGHSH and CDR2 LQKENI. This CDR3 has 17 amino acids. Here the CDR3 reads CASSPPTDGRATDTQYF. For the CDR3, the DNA is TGTGCCAGCTCACCGCCGACGGACGGGAGAGCCACAGATACGCAGTATTTT.

This clone has a single count. This chain connects TRBV5-1 to TRBJ2-5; 7 bases are a match to TRBD2. The V and J ends lost 6 bases and 7 bases, in that order; junction bases with no gene match: 12. The CDR3 is 14 residues long. The germline V gene encodes CDR1 SGHRS and CDR2 YFSETQ. The CDR3: CASIPGPTGGTQYF. In DNA, the CDR3 is TGCGCCAGCATCCCGGGTCCCACGGGGGGGACCCAGTACTTC.

This clone was observed a handful of times. The rearrangement links TRBV10-1 to TRBJ1-1; 9 positions agree with TRBD1. Germline CDR1 is WNHNN and CDR2 is SYGVQD (reference sequence). CDR3 length: 13 amino acids. V shed 5 bases, J shed 10 bases, and the junction held 8 bases outside the gene matches. The CDR3 protein is CASSPGTGSGAFF. The DNA of the CDR3 is TGCGCCAGCAGTCCCGGGACAGGGTCGGGAGCTTTCTTT.

The chain uses TRBV9 and TRBJ2-7, with TRBD1 identical over 9 bases. Germline V gene sequence: CDR1 SGDLS, CDR2 YYNGEE. The J segment lost 7 bases and the V segment lost 3 bases, leaving 5 bases of the junction unmatched. CDR3 length: 13 residues. CDR3 in amino acids: CASSEQGAREQYF. In DNA form, the CDR3 reads TGTGCCAGCAGCGAACAGGGGGCTCGGGAGCAGTACTTC.

The rearrangement links TRBV2 to TRBJ2-1, with D tentatively TRBD1 (5 bases). This CDR3 spans 13 amino acids. The V and J ends lost 6 bases and 6 bases respectively, with 12 bases between them. Germline lookup yields CDR1 SNHLY and CDR2 FYNNEI. CDR3 amino acids: CASSPDTLNEQFF. For the CDR3, the DNA is TGTGCCAGCAGCCCGGACACCCTCAATGAGCAGTTCTTC.

The chain is built from TRBV6-1 and TRBJ1-2, with a possible D match to TRBD1 (5 bases). The CDR3 sequence is 15 residues long. Germline-derived CDR1 and CDR2 are MNHNS and SASEGT. The V end was cut by 5 bases, the J end by 4 bases, with 17 bases between. In nucleotides, the CDR3 is TGTGCCAGCAGTACAAACCTAGACAGCGTCTATGGCTACACCTTC. This gives the protein CASSTNLDSVYGYTF.

CDR3 in DNA: TGTGCCAGCAGCCAATCGGCGGGGGGCAGGGGTGAAGCTTTCTTT. This codes for CASSQSAGGRGEAFF. The chain has TRBV7-3 and TRBJ1-1; D might be TRBD1 (6 bases). Trimming left V 5 bases short and J 7 bases short, with 20 bases between. Germline loops: CDR1 SGHTA, CDR2 FQGTGA. This CDR3 contains 15 residues.

The chain has TRBV13 and TRBJ1-1; D is uncertain. Per the germline V gene, CDR1 is PRHDT and CDR2 is FYEKMQ (reference sequence). This CDR3 has 14 residues. V was clipped by 5 bases and J by 5 bases, with 15 bases between them. The CDR3 coding sequence is TGTGCCAGCAGCCTTTATGACGGGAGAACTGAAGCTTTCTTT. Its translation: CASSLYDGRTEAFF.

The rearrangement uses TRBV19 and TRBJ1-1; TRBD1 agrees at 7 bases. The CDR3 contains 15 residues. Germline CDR1 reads LNHDA; CDR2 reads SQIVND (reference sequence). Trimming at V came to 5 bases and at J to 2 bases, leaving 8 bases not matched to a gene. CDR3 in amino acids: CASSLNRGPNTEAFF. The CDR3 region has the DNA TGTGCCAGTAGTCTAAACAGGGGACCTAACACTGAAGCTTTCTTT.